This TCR beta chain originates from a study of T cell repertoires in cytomegalovirus infection. Study summary: Signatures in public TCR beta sequences pointed to both CMV infection and matching HLA type.

One entry per CDR3 protein, called by TCRdb with MiXCR from the reads. In the table there are 200,000 to 250,000 distinct CDR3 sequences, about 20% of which are singletons. Details on this clonotype: What it recognizes is unknown.

General observations from the study: Clonotypes of TCR beta that were HLA-C-restricted and CMV-specific dominated the ex vivo response.

Trimming took 1 base from V and 5 from J, leaving 12 bases between them. Germline V CDR1 and CDR2: SGDLS, YYNGEE. CDR3 length: 14 amino acids. This receptor was obtained from a human donor in good health (CMV status not recorded). Some clones in this sample may be carry-over from other donors' samples. The sequencing sample was made of CD8+ T cells from PBMCs. The V and J genes are TRBV9 and TRBJ2-5; TRBD2 might be the D (5 bases). The CDR3 reads CASSVPDFGETQYF. The CDR3 coding sequence is TGTGCCAGCAGCGTACCGGACTTTGGGGAGACCCAGTACTTC.